The sequence of this T cell receptor (beta chain) was determined in a study of CD8 T cells in ankylosing spondylitis. The study, taken as a whole, reports: Within ankylosing spondylitis blood, a TCR beta motif made up of seven or eight highly homologous variants appeared to be characteristic.

TCRdb re-derived calls from the 5' RACE reads in MiXCR, one entry per CDR3 protein. The sample includes fewer than 650,000 distinct CDR3 sequences, approximately 12% of them seen just once. As to this clonotype: Its target is not known.

This TCR was sampled from a male donor with ankylosing spondylitis. Input material: blood, either unsorted or a sorted T cell fraction (not recorded which).

CDR3 in DNA: TGTGCCAGCAGCGTAGTGTTCACGTACAATGAGCAGTTCTTC. This sequence encodes CASSVVFTYNEQFF. The V gene is TRBV9, the J gene TRBJ2-1; D remains ambiguous. The V end lost 0 bases, the J end lost 4 bases, and 8 bases lay between the germline ends. This CDR3 is 14 amino acids long. The V gene's germline CDR1 is SGDLS and CDR2 YYNGEE.